A single sample is the source of the 24 T cell receptor beta chains below, sequenced in a study of blood T cell repertoires in COVID-19. Sequencing used immunoSEQ multiplex PCR; TCRdb keeps in-frame clones, though not all of them. In the table there are about 120,000 clones, roughly 80% of which are singletons. Material for sequencing was peripheral blood. These receptors all come from a human donor in a cohort sampled during active COVID-19.

The rearrangement joins TRBV7-2 to TRBJ2-2; TRBD1 might be the D (6 bases). CDR1 SGHTA and CDR2 FQGNSA come from the germline V gene. With 5 bases removed from V and 4 bases from J, the gap between germline ends came to 17 bases. This CDR3 is built from 16 residues. The CDR3 spells CASSHRDIGGTGELFF. Here the CDR3 DNA reads TGTGCCAGCAGCCACCGGGACATTGGTGGCACCGGGGAGCTGTTTTTT.

This sequence joins TRBV15 and TRBJ2-3; D is perhaps TRBD2 (7 bases). V lost 5 bases and J 1 base, leaving 19 bases between the germline ends. Germline V lookup: CDR1 LNHNV, CDR2 YYDKDF (reference sequence). CDR3 size: 17 residues. CDR3 in DNA: TGTGCCACCAGCCACCTGATAGGGCGGGGGCGCACAGATACGCAGTATTTT. This sequence encodes CATSHLIGRGRTDTQYF.

Only one count was recorded for this clone. The chain combines TRBV6-5 with TRBJ2-7; D may be TRBD1 (5 bases). The V and J ends lost 8 bases and 5 bases respectively, with 13 bases between them. The CDR3 runs 12 residues. From germline, CDR1 is MNHEY and CDR2 SVGAGI. CDR3: CASGRPGNEQYF. The CDR3 nucleotides are TGTGCCAGCGGGCGGCCAGGGAACGAGCAGTACTTC.

The J gene is TRBJ2-4, the V gene TRBV7-9, with D perhaps matching TRBD1 (6 bases). The CDR3 runs 13 residues. The germline V and J ends were trimmed by 4 bases and 10 bases, with 14 bases remaining between them. Germline V lookup: CDR1 SEHNR, CDR2 FQNEAQ (reference sequence). CDR3 loop: CASSSPGHLIQYF. CDR3 coding DNA: TGTGCCAGCAGCTCCCCGGGACACTTAATTCAGTACTTC.

To note about this clone: A read error may produce the germline difference seen at one junction end. The J gene is TRBJ2-5, the V gene TRBV2; D is uncertain. Germline-derived CDR1 and CDR2 are SNHLY and FYNNEI. This CDR3 has 13 amino acids. CDR3 amino acids: CASGDGSTAGQYF. In nucleotides, the CDR3 is TGTGCCAGCGGTGACGGTTCTACCGCAGGCCAGTACTTC.

The CDR3 region is CASSEGMNTEAFF. The CDR3 DNA reads as TGCGCCAGCAGCGAGGGCATGAACACTGAAGCTTTCTTT. This rearrangement joins TRBV5-1 to TRBJ1-1; D gene ambiguous. V was clipped by 4 bases and J by 0 bases, with 7 bases between them. Per the germline V gene, CDR1 is SGHRS and CDR2 is YFSETQ. The CDR3 contains 13 residues.

In this sample, this clone turned up once. The V gene is TRBV7-2, the J gene TRBJ2-5, with 9 bases fitting TRBD1. This CDR3 has 16 residues. In germline, CDR1 is SGHTA, CDR2 FQGNSA. With 3 bases clipped from V and 2 bases from J, the junction kept 7 bases outside the gene matches. The CDR3 loop reads CASSLQPGTGQETQYF. The DNA of the CDR3 is TGTGCCAGCAGCTTGCAGCCCGGGACAGGGCAAGAGACCCAGTACTTC.

This clone was recorded a few times. The rearrangement uses TRBV3-1 (or the pseudogene TRBV3-2) and TRBJ1-1, with 9 bases aligning to TRBD1. The trim removed 3 bases at V and 8 bases at J, leaving 13 bases unmatched. This CDR3 comprises 16 residues. CDR1 and CDR2 from the germline V gene are LGHDT and YNNKEL (reference sequence). The CDR3 DNA reads TGTGCCAGCAGCCACTCTACGGGACAGGGTGGGGGCGAAGCTTTCTTT. Translating gives CASSHSTGQGGGEAFF.

For this clone: This specimen includes other DNA sequences encoding the same CDR3. The V and J genes are TRBV19 and TRBJ2-5; D perhaps matches TRBD2 (5 bases). Germline V lookup: CDR1 LNHDA, CDR2 SQIVND (reference sequence). This CDR3 comprises 13 residues. V was cut by 1 base and J by 5 bases, with 8 bases left in between. For the CDR3, the DNA is TGTGCCAGTAGTATAGTGGGCGGGGAGACCCAGTACTTC. This translates into CASSIVGGETQYF.

The chain recombines TRBV10-2 with TRBJ1-5; the match to TRBD1 covers 7 bases. V lost 7 bases to trimming and J lost 4 bases; unmatched junction nucleotides: 10. This CDR3 spans 15 amino acids. Germline V lookup: CDR1 WSHSY, CDR2 SAAADI. CDR3 DNA: TGCGCCAGCAATAGACAGGGTTTCGGTAATCAGCCCCAGCATTTT. Translated: CASNRQGFGNQPQHF.

V is TRBV6-5 and J is TRBJ2-7, with D perhaps TRBD1 (5 bases). The CDR3 is 13 amino acids. Trimming shortened V by 9 bases and J by 4 bases, and 16 bases separated the two germline ends. Germline loops: CDR1 MNHEY, CDR2 SVGAGI. In nucleotides, the CDR3 is TGTGCCAGTAGCCCAGGGTTTCGATACGAGCAGTACTTC. Amino acid sequence: CASSPGFRYEQYF.

Here the CDR3 reads CASSPRTGGIAKNIQYF. The CDR3, as DNA: TGTGCCAGCAGCCCTAGAACAGGGGGCATCGCCAAAAACATTCAGTACTTC. J is TRBJ2-4 and V is TRBV7-9; 9 bases are shared with TRBD1. Germline assignment: CDR1 SEHNR and CDR2 FQNEAQ (reference sequence). The CDR3 spans 17 residues. V lost 5 bases and J lost 1; bases outside the gene matches: 9. Full variable domain (outside the CDR3, taken from reference TRBV7-9 and TRBJ2-4): DTGVSQNPRHKITKRGQNVTFRCDPISEHNRLYWYRQTLGQGPEFLTYFQNEAQLEKSRLLSDRFSAERPKGSFSTLEIQRTEQGDSAMYLCASSPRTGGIAKNIQYFGAGTRLSVL.

The chain joins TRBV5-1 to TRBJ2-5; 10 bases map to TRBD1. This CDR3 region has 14 residues. Germline trimming cut 6 bases from V and 3 bases from J; bases unmatched to any gene: 5. Germline-derived CDR1 and CDR2 are SGHRS and YFSETQ. The CDR3 loop is CASNPTGGEETQYF. For the CDR3, the DNA is TGCGCCAGCAACCCGACAGGGGGCGAAGAGACCCAGTACTTC.

The chain joins TRBV21-1 to TRBJ2-5; the table's D call of TRBD2 was not tested on the DNA. TRBV21-1 constitutes a pseudogene. The CDR3 totals 14 residues. Here the CDR3 DNA reads TGTGCCAGCAGTTGGCAGAGGGAAGCAGAGACCCAGTACTTC. Its translation is CASSWQREAETQYF.

This chain uses TRBV5-6 with TRBJ2-1; a possible D gene is TRBD2 (5 bases). Germline V gene data show CDR1 as SGHDT and CDR2 as YYEEEE. Trimming took 5 bases from V and 8 from J, leaving 23 bases between them. CDR3 length: 16 residues. DNA of the CDR3: TGTGCCAGCAGGTACGCCGGGATTCACCTCTTAGATGAGCAGTTCTTC. Residues: CASRYAGIHLLDEQFF.

CDR3 residues: CASSEVFGGEETQYF. CDR3 sequence (DNA): TGTGCCAGCAGTGAAGTTTTCGGGGGGGAAGAGACCCAGTACTTC. The chain uses TRBV6-1 and TRBJ2-5, with 8 positions matching TRBD2. Per the germline V gene, CDR1 is MNHNS and CDR2 is SASEGT. The CDR3 is 15 residues long. The V segment lost 1 base and the J segment 3 bases; nucleotides outside the gene matches: 4.

This clone was picked up a small number of times. J is TRBJ2-1 and V is TRBV4-3; D remains ambiguous. The V and J ends lost 1 base and 6 bases respectively, with 7 bases between them. The germline V gene encodes CDR1 LGHNA and CDR2 YSLEER. The CDR3 is 13 amino acids. This CDR3 is CASSQGSSNEQFF. The CDR3 bases are TGCGCCAGCAGCCAAGGTTCCAGCAATGAGCAGTTCTTC.

V is TRBV28 and J is TRBJ2-3; 10 bases map to TRBD2. This CDR3 is 15 amino acids long. The germline gives CDR1 MDHEN, CDR2 SYDVKM. V lost 4 bases and J lost 5; bases outside the gene matches: 6. CDR3 bases: TGTGCCAGCAGTTCAGCGGGGGGGCTGGGAGATACGCAGTATTTT. Protein product: CASSSAGGLGDTQYF.

This clone was detected ten times or more. The chain is built from TRBV2 and TRBJ1-2; perhaps TRBD1 as D (6 bases). CDR3 length equals 16 residues. Trimming removed 0 bases from V and 1 base from J, with 12 bases in between. Germline V lookup: CDR1 SNHLY, CDR2 FYNNEI. CDR3 residues: CASSEARQVFNYGYTF. In nucleotides, the CDR3 is TGTGCCAGCAGTGAAGCGCGACAGGTTTTTAACTATGGCTACACCTTC.

This chain links TRBV19 with TRBJ2-1; TRBD1 matches at 9 bases. Germline loops: CDR1 LNHDA, CDR2 SQIVND (reference sequence). J gave up 4 bases and V 5 bases, and 6 bases lay outside the gene matches. There are 15 residues in the CDR3. CDR3 nucleotides: TGTGCCAGTAGTGCTCAGACAGGGGGTTACAATGAGCAGTTCTTC. This codes for CASSAQTGGYNEQFF.

This clone came up once. The chain couples TRBV4-3 to TRBJ2-3; D perhaps matches TRBD2 (7 bases). CDR3 size: 15 residues. From germline, CDR1 is LGHNA and CDR2 YSLEER. Trimming removed 0 bases from V and 5 bases from J, with 12 bases in between. The CDR3 DNA sequence: TGCGCCAGCAGCCAAGAGTACGGGGGGCTAGATACGCAGTATTTT. Protein: CASSQEYGGLDTQYF.

The chain couples TRBV5-1 to TRBJ1-1, with 7 bases lining up with TRBD1. The CDR3 contains 14 residues. Germline lookup yields CDR1 SGHRS and CDR2 YFSETQ. After removal of 1 base from V and 4 bases from J, the junction contained 4 bases not matched to a gene. The CDR3 DNA follows: TGCGCCAGCAGCTTGCAGGGGGTGGGCACTGAAGCTTTCTTT. It codes for CASSLQGVGTEAFF.

This clone occurred a few times. The chain is built from TRBV5-8 and TRBJ1-5; D remains ambiguous. The CDR3 consists of 12 residues. The V end lost 3 bases, the J end lost 7 bases, and 8 bases lay between the germline ends. CDR1 and CDR2 (germline): SGHTS, YDEGEE. CDR3 nucleotide sequence: TGTGCCAGCAGCTCCCTTGGCCAGCCCCAGCATTTT. Protein product: CASSSLGQPQHF.

The chain couples TRBV10-1 to TRBJ2-3; the match to TRBD2 covers 16 bases. The CDR3 is 19 amino acids. The V gene's germline CDR1 is WNHNN and CDR2 SYGVQD (reference sequence). After removal of 6 bases from V and 2 bases from J, the junction contained 11 bases not matched to a gene. CDR3 sequence (DNA): TGCGCCAGCAGCCAGGGACTAGCGGGGGGGCTACGTACCACAGATACGCAGTATTTT. Translated: CASSQGLAGGLRTTDTQYF.